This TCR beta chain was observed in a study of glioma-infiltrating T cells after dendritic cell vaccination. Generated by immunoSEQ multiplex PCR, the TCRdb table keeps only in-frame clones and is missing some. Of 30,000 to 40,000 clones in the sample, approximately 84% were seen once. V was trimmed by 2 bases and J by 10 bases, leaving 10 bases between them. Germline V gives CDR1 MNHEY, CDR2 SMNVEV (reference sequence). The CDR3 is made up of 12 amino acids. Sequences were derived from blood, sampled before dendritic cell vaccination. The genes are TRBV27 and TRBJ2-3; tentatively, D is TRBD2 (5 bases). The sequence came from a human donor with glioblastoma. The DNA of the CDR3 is TGTGCCAGCAGTTTAGTTGCGGGCGCGCAGTATTTT. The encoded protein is CASSLVAGAQYF.